Below, 23 T cell receptor beta chains from the same sample are listed, as sequenced in a study of response to subunit inactivated influenza vaccine (dated by TCRdb to between 2018 and 2020). Receptor amplification or capture employed RT-PCR. Sequenced using an Illumina HiSeq 2500. TCRdb trimmed the raw reads at Q25, called clones with MiXCR and kept productive beta chains. Merged by CDR3 protein, the rows form single entries marked with the most common genes and DNA. Within this sample are 280,000 or so distinct CDR3 sequences, with just over 20% of them counted one time only. Roughly 10% of the sample goes to the ten largest clones. The sequences come from PBMCs from blood, collected 21 months after vaccination. The receptors here all came from a man aged 45 to 70 who received an inactivated influenza vaccine. Donor details come from another sample of the same person, matched by shared clones.

This clonotype was recorded a few times. The genes are TRBV28 and TRBJ1-2; 10 nucleotides agree with TRBD1. The CDR3 runs to 14 residues. Germline CDR1 and CDR2: MDHEN and SYDVKM. V was clipped by 8 bases and J by 4 bases; unmatched bases: 7. CDR3 DNA sequence: TGTGCCAGCGAAAAGACAGGGGGCGCCTATGGCTACACCTTC. Translating gives CASEKTGGAYGYTF.

The genes are TRBV5-6 and TRBJ2-7; TRBD1 matches at 7 bases. After removal of 2 bases from V and 3 bases from J, the junction contained 14 bases not matched to a gene. The CDR3 has 17 amino acids. Germline lookup yields CDR1 SGHDT and CDR2 YYEEEE. CDR3 protein: CASSFPQGDSVLYEQYF. As DNA, the CDR3 is TGTGCCAGCAGCTTCCCGCAGGGGGATAGCGTCCTCTACGAGCAGTACTTC.

At least ten counts were recorded for this clonotype. This chain uses TRBV12-3 or TRBV12-4 with TRBJ1-5; weak D call: TRBD1 (5 bases). V lost 8 bases and J 3 bases, leaving 11 bases between the germline ends. The CDR3 length is 13 residues. Written as DNA, the CDR3 is TGTGCCAGCCGCGGGGCAAACAATCAGCCCCAGCATTTT. Amino acid sequence: CASRGANNQPQHF.

This rearrangement joins TRBV20-1 to TRBJ2-3; 13 bases agree with TRBD2. J gave up 4 bases and V 4 bases, and 8 bases lay outside the gene matches. Germline assignment: CDR1 DFQATT and CDR2 SNEGSKA (reference sequence). The CDR3 has 16 residues. The CDR3 nucleotides read TGCAGTGCTAATATACTAGCGGGAGGGTTGCCAGATACGCAGTATTTT. Translating it yields CSANILAGGLPDTQYF.

This clonotype was found a few times. The chain joins TRBV5-1 to TRBJ2-2; D remains unclear. Trimming pared 4 bases from V and 4 bases from J, leaving 20 bases between. Germline CDR1 reads SGHRS; CDR2 reads YFSETQ. The CDR3 extends over 17 amino acids. DNA for the CDR3: TGCGCCAGCAGCATCATTCCTGGCAATTCAGGCACCGGGGAGCTGTTTTTT. This translates into CASSIIPGNSGTGELFF.

The V and J genes are TRBV29-1 and TRBJ1-2; 10 bases are shared with TRBD1. Trimming removed 6 bases from V and 0 bases from J; junction bases left unmatched: 10. Germline lookup yields CDR1 SQVTM and CDR2 ANQGSEA. The CDR3 runs to 16 residues. The CDR3 bases are TGCAGCGTCTCACCGGGACAGGGGTACGCTAACTATGGCTACACCTTC. Amino acids: CSVSPGQGYANYGYTF.

CDR3 in amino acids: CAWSIGQNSNQPQHF. DNA of the CDR3: TGTGCCTGGAGTATCGGACAGAATAGCAATCAGCCCCAGCATTTT. The V gene is TRBV30, the J gene TRBJ1-5; D possibly corresponds to TRBD1 (6 bases). Germline V gives CDR1 GTSNPN, CDR2 SVGIG (reference sequence). Between the trimmed V and J ends, which lost 2 bases and 0 bases, there was a span of 11 bases. The CDR3 contains 15 residues.

This clonotype has just a few counts. J is TRBJ2-5 and V is TRBV7-2, with TRBD2 as a possible D gene (5 bases). Germline assignment: CDR1 SGHTA and CDR2 FQGNSA. This CDR3 has 16 residues. V lost 2 bases and J 1 base, leaving 14 bases between the germline ends. This CDR3 reads CASSLSGSRGQETQYF. As DNA, the CDR3 is TGTGCCAGCAGCTTATCAGGCTCCCGGGGCCAAGAGACCCAGTACTTC.

The chain joins TRBV18 to TRBJ2-3, with a weak D call TRBD1 (6 bases). The CDR3 covers 14 residues. Germline CDR1 and CDR2: KGHSH and LQKENI. Trimming took 6 bases from V and 4 from J, leaving 14 bases between them. CDR3 loop: CASSVRAGADTQYF. The CDR3, as DNA: TGTGCCAGCTCCGTCCGGGCAGGGGCAGATACGCAGTATTTT.

The genes are TRBV28 and TRBJ2-7; 11 positions match TRBD2. V shed 6 bases and J 7 bases; nucleotides not matched to a gene: 8. Germline CDR1 and CDR2: MDHEN and SYDVKM. The CDR3 is 14 amino acids. CDR3 in DNA: TGTGCCAGCAGGCTACTAGCGGGGGCGAGAGAGCAGTACTTC. It codes for CASRLLAGAREQYF.

The rearrangement joins TRBV5-4 to TRBJ2-2; tentatively, D is TRBD1 or TRBD2 (5 bases each). Germline CDR1 is SGHNT and CDR2 is YYREEE (reference sequence). Trimming stripped 0 bases from V and 2 bases from J, with 11 bases between. The CDR3 spans 16 residues. This CDR3 reads CASSLDRTPNTGELFF. CDR3 sequence (DNA): TGTGCCAGCAGCTTGGACAGGACTCCCAACACCGGGGAGCTGTTTTTT.

This clonotype was seen only a few times. The chain has TRBV3-1 and TRBJ2-6; a weak D match, TRBD1 (5 bases). Trimming took off 0 bases at V and 4 bases at J, with 13 bases between the two ends. The CDR3 sequence is 17 residues long. Germline-derived CDR1 and CDR2 are LGHDT and YNNKEL (reference sequence). CDR3 DNA: TGTGCCAGCAGCCAAGATCTTAAAGGGGTGGGGGCCAACGTCCTGACTTTC. Translation: CASSQDLKGVGANVLTF.

The chain recombines TRBV20-1 with TRBJ1-5; possibly TRBD1 for D (6 bases). The germline V gene encodes CDR1 DFQATT and CDR2 SNEGSKA (reference sequence). With 1 base removed from V and 7 bases from J, the gap between germline ends came to 11 bases. CDR3 length: 13 residues. The CDR3 loop is CSARAHRDQPQHF. As DNA, the CDR3 is TGCAGTGCTAGAGCGCACAGGGACCAGCCCCAGCATTTT.

This clonotype was seen many times. The chain carries TRBV4-1 and TRBJ2-7; D is unclear. V was clipped by 2 bases and J by 2 bases, with 7 bases between them. CDR1 and CDR2 (germline): MGHRA, YSYEKL. CDR3 length: 13 residues. CDR3 in amino acids: CASSQPQTYEQYF. CDR3 in DNA: TGCGCCAGCAGCCAACCACAAACCTACGAGCAGTACTTC.

This clonotype was picked up a small number of times. The CDR3: CATSATWEAPYEQYF. The CDR3 DNA reads TGTGCCACCAGTGCCACCTGGGAGGCACCCTACGAGCAGTACTTC. V gene TRBV24-1 combines with J gene TRBJ2-7; tentatively, D is TRBD2 (6 bases). Per the germline V gene, CDR1 is KGHDR and CDR2 is SFDVKD. V was cut by 5 bases and J by 2 bases, with 15 bases left in between. There are 15 residues in the CDR3.

The chain uses TRBV10-2 and TRBJ1-1; D unclear. V was trimmed by 1 base and J by 1 base, leaving 10 bases between them. Germline CDR1 is WSHSY and CDR2 is SAAADI. The CDR3 sequence is 15 residues long. CDR3 sequence: CASSEFRVGNTEAFF. CDR3 sequence (DNA): TGCGCCAGCAGTGAGTTCCGCGTGGGGAACACTGAAGCTTTCTTT.

This chain connects TRBV12-3 or TRBV12-4 to TRBJ1-2, with D tentatively TRBD1 (6 bases). CDR3 length equals 12 residues. V shed 5 bases and J shed 7 bases, with 11 bases lying between them. In nucleotides, the CDR3 is TGTGCCAGCAGTCCCCGACAGGCTGGCTACACCTTC. Amino acids: CASSPRQAGYTF.

The V and J genes are TRBV18 and TRBJ2-7; TRBD2 matches at 8 bases. The CDR3 consists of 14 residues. Germline values: CDR1 KGHSH, CDR2 LQKENI. J was trimmed by 6 bases and V by 3 bases; bases with no gene match: 7. CDR3 DNA sequence: TGTGCCAGCTCACCCGGACGGGAGGGCCTCGAGCAGTACTTC. Encoded protein: CASSPGREGLEQYF.

This clonotype has a count of ten or more. This rearrangement joins TRBV27 to TRBJ1-4; tentatively, D is TRBD1 (6 bases). Germline CDR1 reads MNHEY; CDR2 reads SMNVEV (reference sequence). The CDR3 runs to 16 residues. V lost 5 bases and J lost 4, with 17 bases in between. Written as DNA, the CDR3 is TGTGCCAGCAGTCCTCACCCCAGGGGAAATAATGAAAAACTGTTTTTT. As protein: CASSPHPRGNNEKLFF.

This chain joins TRBV11-2 and TRBJ1-4; 11 nucleotides align to TRBD1. V lost 5 bases, J lost 4 bases, and 15 bases stayed unmatched. CDR1 and CDR2 (germline): SGHAT, FQNNGV. The CDR3 is 19 residues long. The CDR3 loop reads CASSPIGKDRGQYNEKLFF. The CDR3 coding sequence is TGTGCCAGCAGCCCTATCGGAAAGGACAGGGGGCAGTATAATGAAAAACTGTTTTTT.

The sample holds a few counts of this clonotype. DNA of the CDR3: TGTGCCATCAGAGGGGACAGGAACACTGAAGCTTTCTTT. Translation: CAIRGDRNTEAFF. The V call is TRBV10-3, the J call TRBJ1-1; 7 nucleotides line up with TRBD1. The CDR3 extends over 13 amino acids. Per germline, CDR1 ENHRY and CDR2 SYGVKD. Germline trimming cut 6 bases from V and 1 base from J; bases unmatched to any gene: 2.

The sample holds a few counts of this clonotype. This rearrangement joins TRBV6-5 to TRBJ1-1; D unclear. The length of the CDR3 is 15 residues. Per the germline V gene, CDR1 is MNHEY and CDR2 is SVGAGI. Trimming stripped 4 bases from V and 0 bases from J, with 12 bases between. This CDR3 is CASSLRRRMNTEAFF. In nucleotides, the CDR3 is TGTGCCAGCAGTTTAAGACGGAGGATGAACACTGAAGCTTTCTTT.

The table lists this clonotype with a few counts. The chain carries TRBV20-1 and TRBJ2-1; D is ambiguous. This CDR3 contains 15 residues. In germline, CDR1 is DFQATT, CDR2 SNEGSKA (reference sequence). Trimming removed 4 bases at V and 3 bases at J, with 16 bases between. The CDR3 sequence: CSANDYVLGYNEQFF. DNA for the CDR3: TGCAGTGCTAACGATTACGTTTTAGGCTACAATGAGCAGTTCTTC.